One T cell receptor (beta chain) is described in this entry. This clone appeared once. It has no known antigen specificity. Base quality data are lacking; no much larger clone is found one base away. Reading from cysteine to phenylalanine, the CDR3 counts 13 amino acids. Only the CDR3 portion is preserved as DNA: 39 bases, with reading frame beginning at the first base. The germline V gene sets CDR1 to MNHNS and CDR2 to SASEGT. The data stem from a study of cytomegalovirus exposure and HLA in healthy donors (dated by TCRdb to about 2017). About the study as a whole: An earlier analysis of 550 to 700 of the donors reported more than 250 Gb of sequence data and 100 million to 140 million unique TCR beta sequences from about 179 million T cells. An early release covering roughly 600 HLA-typed donors comprised approximately 300 gigabases of sequencing data and 85 million to 100 million unique TCR sequences. Of the roughly 400 genotyped donors, roughly 80% fell in the genetic ancestry cluster associated with self-reported Caucasian donors. The study aimed to test whether signatures of past pathogen exposure could be identified by cataloging public T cell receptors. The study used immunosequencing to profile the T cell repertoires of several hundred subjects and linked those repertoires to cytomegalovirus serostatus. Besides the first cohort of roughly 660 subjects, a separate validation cohort made up of 120 or so different subjects was used. The study combined high-throughput TCR immunosequencing, statistical association of individual TCRs with disease status, and machine learning to predict cytomegalovirus infection status. A later analysis re-analyzed previously published TCR beta repertoires from roughly 690 donors and added high-resolution HLA genotyping to study TCR occurrence patterns. In the later analysis, no new phenotypic data were used to find candidate immune exposures; instead, reliance was placed on TCR beta sequences and their occurrence across donors. An earlier analysis of roughly 600 of the donors used high-throughput TCR beta sequencing to judge whether each TCR beta V gene segment behaved as functional or pseudogenic. Alongside the repertoire data, information on donor age, sex, ethnicity and CMV serostatus was compiled. In a later genetic analysis, genome-wide SNP genotypes for about three fifths of the 666 donors were used, and that subset was treated as a discovery cohort. Every repertoire in the discovery cohort had been generated on one and the same sequencing platform. Both class I and class II loci were covered by HLA typing, at four-digit resolution. The number of typed donors differed by locus: about 620-640 for A, B, C, DRB1 and DQB1; 522 for DQA1; some 590 for DPA1; and about 470 for DPB1. About five DR-DQ haplotypes were treated as single units for association and clustering because of strong linkage in the cohort. Among some 400 genotyped donors of the cohort, an average of approximately 240,000 unique TCR beta nucleotide sequences were sequenced per donor, 15% to 20% of them non-productive.

The paper as a whole reports these results and caveats: According to a later analysis, TCR association rates differed among HLA loci, with DRB1 alleles showing the most associated TCRs and HLA-C alleles showing the fewest. In a later analysis, several top co-occurrence clusters were reported to appear linked to parvovirus B19, influenza, CMV and Epstein-Barr virus. Specific HLA alleles were associated with 15,000 to 20,000 TCR beta sequences at a false discovery rate of 0.05 in a later analysis. Roughly uniform sequencing depth across donors was assumed in presence/absence analyses, although this assumption may not hold. Most TCR sequences were seen in very few donors, while some public TCRs were found in many individuals. In a later analysis, most CMV-associated TCR beta chains were found to appear HLA-restricted, with HLA associations seemingly driven largely by CMV exposure. In both the original and validation cohorts, the classifier was reported to diagnose cytomegalovirus status with high specificity and sensitivity. A further reported finding was that TCR beta sequences accurately predicted the HLA-A and HLA-B alleles for most subjects in the first cohort. In a later analysis, HLA-associated TCR beta chains were found to be more clonally expanded and to have lower generation probabilities than equally common non-associated chains. In vitro tests confirmed that a few of the cytomegalovirus-associated TCR beta chains recognize cytomegalovirus antigens. Roughly 15 rarely observed V segments, including chromosome 9 orphons, were excluded from the earlier analysis of almost 600 of the donors because counts were too low. According to a later genetic analysis, donors in an Asian-associated ancestry cluster had fewer N-insertions in productive TCRs than the approximately 690-donor mean. Broadly in line with IMGT annotations, most TCR beta V segments showed up in productive rearrangements about 87% or about 30% of the time in an earlier analysis of approximately 640 of the donors. A later genetic analysis associated a missense DCLRE1C variant with V-gene and J-gene trimming of TCR beta chains, and an independent cohort replicated the association. The authors suggested that the approach could potentially be generalized to other disease states and immunological phenotypes. In this cohort, only TCR beta chains were sequenced, and detectable features were limited by the absence of alpha or paired-chain data. Immune exposure information for the cohort was limited to CMV serostatus. Linkage disequilibrium might explain the correlated functional status among segregating V segments, but an unknown experimental factor could not be excluded. The sequencing pipeline was judged likely to have produced a cluster of highly shared sequence variants as a technical artifact. Some IMGT-functional V segments, including TRBV6-2 and TRBV6-3, could not be told apart with the 87-base-pair reads, so those segments were excluded. The study gave a list of about 170 TCR beta chains associated with cytomegalovirus. Because some donors lacked HLA typing at each locus, the association tests relied only on the typed subset. When HLA alleles, especially DR and DQ, strongly co-occurred, TCR associations were difficult to assign to individual alleles.

The cohort consisted of 666 healthy bone marrow donors. Cohort members were all nominally healthy when sampled, although unrecorded immune exposures were likely present. The donor tested CMV seronegative, placing the donor among the 350 or so seronegative members of the cohort. A peripheral blood sample was collected from each donor, and TCR beta sequencing was performed on peripheral blood mononuclear cells. The Qiagen DNeasy Blood Extraction Kit was used to extract genomic DNA from the blood cell samples. Libraries were constructed by the immunoSEQ multiplex PCR assay. For the multiplex PCR, a mixture combining 60 forward primers for TCR Vbeta segments and 13 reverse primers for TCR Jbeta segments was used. Amplification of the CDR3 region of rearranged TCR beta genes was performed with a multiplex PCR assay on genomic DNA. The Illumina HiSeq System was used to sequence the amplified TCR beta libraries as 87-base-pair reads. In the source study's methods: A later analysis tallied tens of millions of unique TCR beta chains across the 666 repertoires, and around 9.9 million of those chains were shared by two or more donors. A nearest-neighbor algorithm error-corrected the raw reads and collapsed the reads into unique sequences, merging closely related sequences to remove PCR and sequencing errors. V, D and J gene segments were assigned by aligning CDR3 sequences to IMGT reference sequences. For a sequence to be retained, a match of at least six nucleotides to both a V gene segment and a J gene segment was required. A rearrangement was called productive if the CDR3 had no stop codons and remained in frame with V and J, and every other rearrangement was called non-productive. Following IMGT convention, CDR3 was defined as the stretch from the second conserved V-encoded cysteine to the conserved J-encoded phenylalanine. Sequences without an unambiguous match to a single V gene segment were excluded from the earlier analysis of over 500 of the donors. An earlier analysis of roughly 590 of the donors called V segments functional above 56.7% productive rearrangements and segregating when the between-donor standard deviation exceeded 5%. A statistical classification framework was developed to diagnose cytomegalovirus status using the catalog of TCR beta chain sequences. In a later analysis, TCR nucleotide sequences were compared against IMGT/GENE-DB human TR gene sequences so that V and J genes could be assigned. In a later analysis, CDR3 sequences and most-parsimonious VDJ recombination scenarios were assigned using the TCRdist pipeline. A later analysis defined each TCR beta chain by its CDR3 amino acid sequence plus V-gene family, and excluded reads lacking a unique V-gene family. As a way to deal with suspected cross-contamination and a sequencing artifact, a later analysis dropped hundreds of nucleotide sequences that were highly shared and had low generation probability. In a later analysis, a clonal expansion index for each public chain was calculated from normalized within-repertoire ranks of inferred template counts. Generation probabilities in a later analysis came from a VDJ recombination model fitted to out-of-frame rearrangements, and those results were checked against IGoR. In a later analysis, TCR-TCR, TCR-HLA and TCR-CMV co-occurrence was scored with hypergeometric tests, and a repertoire-size bias correction was applied to TCR pairs. A later analysis estimated false discovery rates by permuting HLA or CMV assignments 20 times. In a later analysis, co-occurring TCRs were grouped using DBSCAN, and TCRdist sequence similarity was added for clustering within HLA-allele-positive subsets. Repertoires with fewer than 30,000 or more than 120,000 public chains were left out of co-occurrence clustering, as were five repertoires with anomalous nucleotide sharing. TCRdb carries this immuneACCESS record with in-frame sequences only. Its versions omit some clonotypes, under half of them owing to an unresolved V gene in the studies checked, with the rest unexplained. The V and J calls and the clone size are those of that table, but D and trimming were determined from the DNA. The sample profile shows approximately 100,000 clones; about four fifths of them were found once. The ten largest clones capture roughly 1.5% of the sample.

The specimen sequenced was PBMCs. The chain joins TRBV6-1 to TRBJ2-5; no D gene can be assigned with confidence. The better agreement between TRBJ2-7 and the DNA end casts doubt on the J call. The TCR comes from a man aged 50-60 years in good health and CMV-seronegative. The encoded CDR3 is CASSEADSYEQYF. The nucleotide sequence is given as TGTGCCAGCAGTGAGGCAGACTCCTACGAGCAGTACTTC.